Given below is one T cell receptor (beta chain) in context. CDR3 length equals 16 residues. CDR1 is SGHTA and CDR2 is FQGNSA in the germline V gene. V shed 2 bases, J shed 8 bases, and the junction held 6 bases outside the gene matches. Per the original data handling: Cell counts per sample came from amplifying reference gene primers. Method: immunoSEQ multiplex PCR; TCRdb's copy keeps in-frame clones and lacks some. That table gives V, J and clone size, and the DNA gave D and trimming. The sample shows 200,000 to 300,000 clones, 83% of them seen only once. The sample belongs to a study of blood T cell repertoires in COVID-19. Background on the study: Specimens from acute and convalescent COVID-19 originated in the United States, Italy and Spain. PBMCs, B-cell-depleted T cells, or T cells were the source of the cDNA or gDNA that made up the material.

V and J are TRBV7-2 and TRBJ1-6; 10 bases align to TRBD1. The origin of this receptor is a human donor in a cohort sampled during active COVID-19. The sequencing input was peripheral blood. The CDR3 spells CASSLNPGQGDSPLHF. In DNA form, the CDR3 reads TGTGCCAGCAGCTTAAATCCCGGACAGGGGGATTCACCCCTCCACTTT.